The source of this T cell receptor (beta chain) is a study of blood T cell repertoires in COVID-19 (dated by TCRdb to between 2020 and 2021). Regarding the complete study: Collaborator samples came from the United States, Italy and Spain and covered acute and convalescent phases of COVID-19. The prospective study material was composed of cDNA or gDNA derived from T cells, B-cell-depleted T cells, or PBMCs. Subjects who had been exposed to COVID-19, were actively infected with it, or had recovered from it provided the deeply sampled blood TCRbeta repertoires that made up the dataset. The repertoires were released in a freely available public database meant as a resource for research on the immune response to SARS-CoV-2. Samples were obtained from the ongoing ImmuneRACE study (first 160 participants) and from about 1,300 subjects provided by 6 global collaborators. The sample metadata nearly always contained a de-identified subject ID, COVID-19 status, age in years and sex. Where HLA class I and class II types were available, the types were taken from metadata supplied by the sample provider, not from assay-based typing. What the work shows at the level of the full study, not this receptor alone: The quantity of clinical and demographic metadata differed by source and by participant and was supplied without curation.

As to this clone: Its antigen remains undetermined. Base qualities were left out, and no much larger clone turns up one base away.

V ends up 4 bases short and J 6 bases short, with an unmatched junction base count of 4. CDR1 and CDR2 were assigned from the germline V gene as SGHDT and YYEEEE. Including the terminal cysteine and phenylalanine, the CDR3 comprises 14 residues. CDR3 DNA is the only sequence kept; it has 42 bases, read in frame from the first base. Participants in the prospective study were aged roughly 18 to 89 years, lived in under 30 United States geographic areas, and enrolled through a virtual design. In the prospective study, participants were assigned to cohorts based on the clinical history participants reported in a screening survey and a study questionnaire. For ImmuneRACE Cohort 3, a participant was defined as recovered based on two consecutive negative NP/OP PCR tests, clearance by a healthcare professional, or resolution of symptoms. In the prospective study, whole blood, serum and a nasopharyngeal or oropharyngeal swab were collected from each participant by mobile phlebotomists. Additional blood draws and questionnaires over an approximately two-month period could optionally be provided by prospective study participants. Before DNA extraction, blood samples from the prospective study were shipped at room temperature or frozen.

TCRbeta CDR3 regions were amplified from genomic DNA by means of the immunoSEQ Assay, a bias-controlled multiplex PCR. On the study's bioinformatics: Nucleated cell counts per sample were estimated from amplification of reference gene primers within the assay. To quantify the absolute abundance of each unique TCRbeta CDR3 rearrangement, sequence reads were collapsed and filtered. For each sample, productive Simpson clonality was calculated as the square root of Simpson's diversity index over productive rearrangements. TCRdb holds this immuneACCESS table with in-frame rearrangements only. Some clones are missing; in checked studies, unresolved V genes explain under half, and the rest has no known cause. V and J calls and clone size follow that table, whereas D and trimming were derived from the DNA. Here the sample has under 350,000 clones; 85% to 90% occur a single time. The ten largest clones capture approximately 1.8% of the sample.

Input material: PBMCs or T cells enriched from blood (not recorded which). The sequence was obtained from a woman in her sixties who had recovered from COVID-19. Recombination linked TRBV5-6 to TRBJ1-6, with TRBD1 identical over 7 junction bases. The base sequence is TGTGCCAGCAGCCAGAGACAGGGTAATTCACCCCTCCACTTT. This sequence encodes CASSQRQGNSPLHF. With the portions outside the CDR3 filled from the reference TRBV5-6 and TRBJ1-6 genes, the complete variable region becomes DAGVTQSPTHLIKTRGQQVTLRCSPKSGHDTVSWYQQALGQGPQFIFQYYEEEERQRGNFPDRFSGHQFPNYSSELNVNALLLGDSALYLCASSQRQGNSPLHFGNGTRLTVT.